This T cell receptor beta chain originates from a study of blood T cell repertoires in COVID-19. The wider study: Samples taken during acute and convalescent COVID-19 were collected in the United States, Italy and Spain. The cDNA or gDNA used as material had been derived from T cells, B-cell-depleted T cells, or PBMCs.

Researchers sorted participants into cohorts using their self-reported clinical history. As originally analysed: Researchers report that nucleated cell counts were estimated from reference gene primer amplification. Sequencing used immunoSEQ multiplex PCR; TCRdb keeps in-frame clones, though not all of them. V and J calls and clone size come straight from that table; D and trimming were deduced from the DNA. The sample holds about 190,000 clones; 82% are singletons and the top ten take around 5.5%. Per the germline V gene, CDR1 is SGHTA and CDR2 is FQGNSA. V was pared by 5 bases and J by 0 bases, with 10 bases between. This CDR3 spans 14 amino acids.

The sequencing input was PBMCs or T cells enriched from blood (not recorded which). This receptor was obtained from a woman aged 60-75 years with acute COVID-19. This chain uses TRBV7-2 with TRBJ1-2; perhaps TRBD1 as D (5 bases). CDR3 nucleotides: TGTGCCAGCAGCCGCGGGACGGCTAACTATGGCTACACCTTC. Its translation: CASSRGTANYGYTF.